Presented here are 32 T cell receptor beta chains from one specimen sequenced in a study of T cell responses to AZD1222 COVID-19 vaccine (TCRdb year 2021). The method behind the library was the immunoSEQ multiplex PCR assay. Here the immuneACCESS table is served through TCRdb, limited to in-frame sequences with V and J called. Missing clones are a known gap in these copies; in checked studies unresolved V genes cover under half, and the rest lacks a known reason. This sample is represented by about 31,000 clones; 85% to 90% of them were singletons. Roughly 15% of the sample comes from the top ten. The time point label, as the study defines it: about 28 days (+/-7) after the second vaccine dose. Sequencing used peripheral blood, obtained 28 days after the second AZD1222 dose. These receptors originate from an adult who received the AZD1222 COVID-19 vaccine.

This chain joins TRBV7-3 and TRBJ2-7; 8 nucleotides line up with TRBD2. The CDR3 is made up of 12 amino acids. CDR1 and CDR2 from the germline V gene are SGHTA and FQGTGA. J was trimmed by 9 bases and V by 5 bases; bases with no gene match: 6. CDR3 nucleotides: TGTGCCAGCAGCCCCGGGGGGGGGTTGCAGTACTTC. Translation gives CASSPGGGLQYF.

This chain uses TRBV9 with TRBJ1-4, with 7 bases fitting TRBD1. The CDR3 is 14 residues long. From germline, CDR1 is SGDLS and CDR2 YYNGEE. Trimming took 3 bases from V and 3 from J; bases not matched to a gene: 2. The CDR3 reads CASSAGQSNEKLFF. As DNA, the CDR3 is TGTGCCAGCAGCGCGGGACAGTCTAATGAAAAACTGTTTTTT.

The CDR3 region is CASIEGQEQFF. CDR3 in DNA: TGTGCCAGCATCGAAGGGCAGGAGCAGTTCTTC. This chain joins TRBV2 and TRBJ2-1; D remains unclear. This CDR3 spans 11 amino acids. Trimming took off 7 bases at V and 10 bases at J, with 11 bases between the two ends. Germline-derived CDR1 and CDR2 are SNHLY and FYNNEI. The full variable domain, rest sourced from reference TRBV2 and TRBJ2-1, is EPEVTQTPSHQVTQMGQEVILRCVPISNHLYFYWYRQILGQKVEFLVSFYNNEISEKSEIFDDQFSVERPDGSNFTLKIRSTKLEDSAMYFCASIEGQEQFFGPGTRLTVL.

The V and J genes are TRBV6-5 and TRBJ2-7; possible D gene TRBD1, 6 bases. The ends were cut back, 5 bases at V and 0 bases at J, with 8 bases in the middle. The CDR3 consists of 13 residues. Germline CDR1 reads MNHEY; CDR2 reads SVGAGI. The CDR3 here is CASSRQVSYEQYF. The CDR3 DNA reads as TGTGCCAGCAGTAGACAGGTCTCCTACGAGCAGTACTTC.

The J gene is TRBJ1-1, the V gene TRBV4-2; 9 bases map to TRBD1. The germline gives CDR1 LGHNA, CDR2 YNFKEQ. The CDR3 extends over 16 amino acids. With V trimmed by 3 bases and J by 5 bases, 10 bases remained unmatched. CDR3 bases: TGTGCCAGCAGCCAGGATTCCGGGACAGGGAATACTGAAGCTTTCTTT. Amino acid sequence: CASSQDSGTGNTEAFF.

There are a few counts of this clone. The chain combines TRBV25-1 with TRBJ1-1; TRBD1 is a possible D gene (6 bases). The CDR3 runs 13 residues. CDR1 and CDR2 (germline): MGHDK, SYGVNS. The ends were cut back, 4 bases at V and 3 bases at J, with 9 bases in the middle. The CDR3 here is CASSARGDTEAFF. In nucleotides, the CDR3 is TGTGCCAGCAGTGCAAGGGGGGACACTGAAGCTTTCTTT. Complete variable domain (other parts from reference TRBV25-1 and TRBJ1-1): EADIYQTPRYLVIGTGKKITLECSQTMGHDKMYWYQQDPGMELHLIHYSYGVNSTEKGDLSSESTVSRIRTEHFPLTLESARPSHTSQYLCASSARGDTEAFFGQGTRLTVV.

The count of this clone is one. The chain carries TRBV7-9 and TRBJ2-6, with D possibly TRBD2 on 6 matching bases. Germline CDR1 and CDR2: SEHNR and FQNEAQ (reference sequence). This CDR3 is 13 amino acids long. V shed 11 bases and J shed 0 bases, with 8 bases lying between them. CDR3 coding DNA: TGTGCCCTGCGGGGCTCTGGGGCCAACGTCCTGACTTTC. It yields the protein CALRGSGANVLTF.

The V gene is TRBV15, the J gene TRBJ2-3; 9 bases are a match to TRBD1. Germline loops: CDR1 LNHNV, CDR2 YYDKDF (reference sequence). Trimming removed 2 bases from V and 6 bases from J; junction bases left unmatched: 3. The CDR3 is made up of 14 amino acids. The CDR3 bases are TGTGCCACCAGCAGAATGACAGGGGGGGATACGCAGTATTTT. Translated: CATSRMTGGDTQYF. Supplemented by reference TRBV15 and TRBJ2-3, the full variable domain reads DAMVIQNPRYQVTQFGKPVTLSCSQTLNHNVMYWYQQKSSQAPKLLFHYYDKDFNNEADTPDNFQSRRPNTSFCFLDIRSPGLGDTAMYLCATSRMTGGDTQYFGPGTRLTVL.

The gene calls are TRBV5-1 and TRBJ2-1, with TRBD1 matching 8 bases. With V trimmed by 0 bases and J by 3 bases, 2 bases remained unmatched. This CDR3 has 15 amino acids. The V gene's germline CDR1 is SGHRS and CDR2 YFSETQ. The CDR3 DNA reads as TGCGCCAGCAGCTTGGGGGACAGGAACTACAATGAGCAGTTCTTC. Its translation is CASSLGDRNYNEQFF.

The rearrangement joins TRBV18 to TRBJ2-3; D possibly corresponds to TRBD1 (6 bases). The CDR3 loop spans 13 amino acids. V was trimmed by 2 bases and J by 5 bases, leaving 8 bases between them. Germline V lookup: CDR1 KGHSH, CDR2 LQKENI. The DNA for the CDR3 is TGTGCCAGCTCACCAGGACAGATAGATACGCAGTATTTT. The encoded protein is CASSPGQIDTQYF.

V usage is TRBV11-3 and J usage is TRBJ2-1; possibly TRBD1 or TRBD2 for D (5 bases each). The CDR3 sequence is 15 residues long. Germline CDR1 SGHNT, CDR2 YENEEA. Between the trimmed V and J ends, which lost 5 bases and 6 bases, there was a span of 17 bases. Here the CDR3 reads CASSRSGPTSNEQFF. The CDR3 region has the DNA TGTGCCAGCAGCCGCTCAGGGCCCACTAGCAATGAGCAGTTCTTC.

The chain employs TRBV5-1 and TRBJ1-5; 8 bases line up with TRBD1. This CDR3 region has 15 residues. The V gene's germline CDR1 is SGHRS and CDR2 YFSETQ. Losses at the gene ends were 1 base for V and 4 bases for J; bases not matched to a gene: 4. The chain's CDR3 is CASSLTGGDNQPQHF. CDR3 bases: TGCGCCAGCAGCTTGACAGGGGGGGATAATCAGCCCCAGCATTTT.

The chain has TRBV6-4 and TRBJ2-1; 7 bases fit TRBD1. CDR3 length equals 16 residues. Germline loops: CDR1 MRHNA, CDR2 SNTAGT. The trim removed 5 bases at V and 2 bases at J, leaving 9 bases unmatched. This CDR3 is CASSRSGTDTYNEQFF. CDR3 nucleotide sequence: TGTGCCAGCAGTCGCTCCGGGACAGATACCTACAATGAGCAGTTCTTC.

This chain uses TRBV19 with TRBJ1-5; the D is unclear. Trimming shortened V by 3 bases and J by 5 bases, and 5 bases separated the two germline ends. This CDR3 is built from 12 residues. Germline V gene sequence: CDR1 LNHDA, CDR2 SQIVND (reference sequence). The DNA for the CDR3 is TGTGCCAGTAGTATTCAGGATCAGCCCCAGCATTTT. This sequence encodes CASSIQDQPQHF.

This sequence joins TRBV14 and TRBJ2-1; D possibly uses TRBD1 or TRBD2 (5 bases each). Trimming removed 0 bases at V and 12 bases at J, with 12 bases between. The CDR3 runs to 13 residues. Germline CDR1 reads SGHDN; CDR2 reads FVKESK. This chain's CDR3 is CASSQERGLGQFF. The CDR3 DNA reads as TGTGCCAGCAGCCAAGAGAGGGGATTGGGGCAGTTCTTC.

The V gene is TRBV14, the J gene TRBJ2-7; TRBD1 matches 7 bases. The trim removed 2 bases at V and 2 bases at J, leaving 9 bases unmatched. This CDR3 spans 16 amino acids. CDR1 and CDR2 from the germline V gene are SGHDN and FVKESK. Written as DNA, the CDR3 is TGTGCCAGCAGCCAAACCGGGACAGCCCGAGCCTACGAGCAGTACTTC. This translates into CASSQTGTARAYEQYF.

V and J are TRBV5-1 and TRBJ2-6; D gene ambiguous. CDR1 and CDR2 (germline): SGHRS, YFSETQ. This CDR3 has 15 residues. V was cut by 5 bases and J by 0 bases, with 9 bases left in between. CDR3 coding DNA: TGCGCCAGCAGATCGGGCAGCTCTGGGGCCAACGTCCTGACTTTC. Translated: CASRSGSSGANVLTF. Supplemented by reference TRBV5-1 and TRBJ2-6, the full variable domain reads KAGVTQTPRYLIKTRGQQVTLSCSPISGHRSVSWYQQTPGQGLQFLFEYFSETQRNKGNFPGRFSGRQFSNSRSEMNVSTLELGDSALYLCASRSGSSGANVLTFGAGSRLTVL.

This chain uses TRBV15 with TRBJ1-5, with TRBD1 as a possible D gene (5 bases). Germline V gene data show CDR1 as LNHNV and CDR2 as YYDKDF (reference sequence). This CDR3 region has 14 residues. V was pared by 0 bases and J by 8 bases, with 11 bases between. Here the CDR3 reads CATSRDRVREPQHF. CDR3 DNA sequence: TGTGCCACCAGCAGAGACAGGGTTCGGGAGCCCCAGCATTTT.

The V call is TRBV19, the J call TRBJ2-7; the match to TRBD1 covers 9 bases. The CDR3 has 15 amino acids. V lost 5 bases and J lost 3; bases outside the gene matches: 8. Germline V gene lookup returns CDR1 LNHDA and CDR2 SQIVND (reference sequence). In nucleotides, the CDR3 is TGTGCCAGTAGTCGATCAGGGACAGGGCTCTACGAGCAGTACTTC. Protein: CASSRSGTGLYEQYF. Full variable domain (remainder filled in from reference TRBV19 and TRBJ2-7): DGGITQSPKYLFRKEGQNVTLSCEQNLNHDAMYWYRQDPGQGLRLIYYSQIVNDFQKGDIAEGYSVSREKKESFPLTVTSAQKNPTAFYLCASSRSGTGLYEQYFGPGTRLTVT.

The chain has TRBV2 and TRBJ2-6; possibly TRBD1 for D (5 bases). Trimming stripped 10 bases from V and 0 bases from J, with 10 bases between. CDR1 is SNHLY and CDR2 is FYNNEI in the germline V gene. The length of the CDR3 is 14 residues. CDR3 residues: CATADSSGANVLTF. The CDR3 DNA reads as TGTGCCACCGCAGACAGCTCTGGGGCCAACGTCCTGACTTTC.

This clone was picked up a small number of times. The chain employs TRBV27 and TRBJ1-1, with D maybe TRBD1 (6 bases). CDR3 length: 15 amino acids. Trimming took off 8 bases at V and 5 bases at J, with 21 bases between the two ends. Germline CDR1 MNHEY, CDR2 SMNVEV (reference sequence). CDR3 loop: CASSNRRERGTEAFF. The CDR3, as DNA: TGTGCCAGCTCTAACCGGCGGGAGAGGGGGACTGAAGCTTTCTTT.

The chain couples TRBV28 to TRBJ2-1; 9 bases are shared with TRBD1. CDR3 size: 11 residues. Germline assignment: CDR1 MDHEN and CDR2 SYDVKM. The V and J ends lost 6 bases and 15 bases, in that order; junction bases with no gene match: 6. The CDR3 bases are TGTGCCAGCAGGGGACCGGGACAGGGGTTCTTC. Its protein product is CASRGPGQGFF.

The CDR3 coding sequence is TGTGCCAGCAGTTTGCCCACCGGGACAGGGGGCACTAGCTACACCTTC. It specifies CASSLPTGTGGTSYTF. The gene calls are TRBV28 and TRBJ1-2; TRBD1 matches at 12 bases. This CDR3 region has 16 residues. Trimming took 3 bases from V and 9 from J; bases not matched to a gene: 11. The germline CDR1 and CDR2 sequences are MDHEN and SYDVKM.

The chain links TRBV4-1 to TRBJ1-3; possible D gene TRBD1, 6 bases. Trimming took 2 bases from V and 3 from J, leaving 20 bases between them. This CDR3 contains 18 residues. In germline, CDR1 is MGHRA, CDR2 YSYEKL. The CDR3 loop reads CASSQNPPQGSGGNTIYF. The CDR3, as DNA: TGCGCCAGCAGCCAAAACCCCCCCCAGGGGTCAGGTGGAAACACCATATATTTT.

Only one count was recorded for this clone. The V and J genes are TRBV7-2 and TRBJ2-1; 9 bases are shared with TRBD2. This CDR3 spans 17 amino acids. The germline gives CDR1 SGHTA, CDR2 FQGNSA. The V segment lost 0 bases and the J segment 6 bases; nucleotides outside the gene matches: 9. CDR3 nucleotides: TGTGCCAGCAGCTTAGCGAGGCGGGGGGGCCTAGGCAATGAGCAGTTCTTC. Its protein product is CASSLARRGGLGNEQFF.

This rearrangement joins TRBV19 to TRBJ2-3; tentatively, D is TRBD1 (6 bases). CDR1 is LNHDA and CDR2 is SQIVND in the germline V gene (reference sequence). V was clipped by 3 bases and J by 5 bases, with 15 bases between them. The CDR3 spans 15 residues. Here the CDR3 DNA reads TGTGCCAGTAGTATTGGGGGCAGGCTCAGAGATACGCAGTATTTT. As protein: CASSIGGRLRDTQYF.

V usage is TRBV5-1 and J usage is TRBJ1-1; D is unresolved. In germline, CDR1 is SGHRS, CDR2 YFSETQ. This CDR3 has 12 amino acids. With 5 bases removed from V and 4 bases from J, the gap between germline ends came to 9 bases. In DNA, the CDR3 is TGCGCCAGCAGAAGACTCGGCACTGAAGCTTTCTTT. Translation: CASRRLGTEAFF.

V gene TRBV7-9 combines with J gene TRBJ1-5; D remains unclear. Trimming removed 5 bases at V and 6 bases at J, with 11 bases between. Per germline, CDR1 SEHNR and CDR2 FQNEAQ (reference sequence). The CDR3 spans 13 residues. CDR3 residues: CASSVRGGQPQHF. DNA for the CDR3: TGTGCCAGCAGCGTCCGGGGTGGTCAGCCCCAGCATTTT.

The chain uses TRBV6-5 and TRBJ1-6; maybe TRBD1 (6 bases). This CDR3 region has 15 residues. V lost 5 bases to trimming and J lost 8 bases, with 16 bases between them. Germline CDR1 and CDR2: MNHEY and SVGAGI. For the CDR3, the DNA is TGTGCCAGCAGTCTCCGACAGGAAAGACATTCACCCCTCCACTTT. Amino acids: CASSLRQERHSPLHF.

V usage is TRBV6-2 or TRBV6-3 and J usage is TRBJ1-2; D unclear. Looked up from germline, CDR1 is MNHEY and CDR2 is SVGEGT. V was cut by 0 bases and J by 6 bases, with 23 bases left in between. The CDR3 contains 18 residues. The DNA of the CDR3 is TGTGCCAGCAGTTACTCGATGGGAGACGGGATGCAAAGGAATGGCTACACCTTC. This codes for CASSYSMGDGMQRNGYTF.

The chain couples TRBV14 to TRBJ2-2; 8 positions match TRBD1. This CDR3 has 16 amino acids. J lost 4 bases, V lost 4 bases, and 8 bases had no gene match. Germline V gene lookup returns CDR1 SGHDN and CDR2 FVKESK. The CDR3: CASSPWGRGLTGELFF. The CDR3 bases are TGTGCCAGCAGCCCCTGGGGCAGGGGGCTCACCGGGGAGCTGTTTTTT.

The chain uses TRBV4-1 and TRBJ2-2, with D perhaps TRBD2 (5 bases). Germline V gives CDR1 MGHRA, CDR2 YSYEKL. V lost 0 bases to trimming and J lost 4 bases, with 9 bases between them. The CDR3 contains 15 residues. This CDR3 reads CASSQEGLRTGELFF. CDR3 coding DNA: TGCGCCAGCAGCCAAGAAGGACTGCGCACCGGGGAGCTGTTTTTT.